This TCR beta chain stems from a study of blood T cell repertoires in COVID-19. Germline V gene sequence: CDR1 LNHNV, CDR2 YYDKDF (reference sequence). The CDR3 length is 15 residues. V was clipped by 6 bases and J by 3 bases; unmatched bases: 6. TCRdb's table, derived via immunoSEQ multiplex PCR, lists solely in-frame clones and lacks some. The repertoire holds around 160,000 clones, with about 85% as singletons. The clonotype comes from a woman aged 40 to 50 with active or convalescent COVID-19. The gene calls are TRBV15 and TRBJ1-5; the match to TRBD1 covers 9 bases. The material sequenced was peripheral blood. This CDR3 reads CATRVGTGFNQPQHF. The CDR3 DNA follows: TGTGCCACCAGGGTAGGGACAGGGTTCAATCAGCCCCAGCATTTT.